This T cell receptor beta chain was sequenced in a study of control samples from healthy donors and cancer patients. Measured with immunoSEQ multiplex PCR; TCRdb has only the in-frame clones, and not every one. This table has about 160,000 clones, 90% to 95% appearing once. Per the germline V gene, CDR1 is SEHNR and CDR2 is FQNEAQ (reference sequence). The length of the CDR3 is 13 residues. V lost 5 bases and J 5 bases, leaving 13 bases between the germline ends. The specimen was blood. This clonotype was obtained from a woman aged 25 to 39 in good health. The V call is TRBV7-9, the J call TRBJ2-7; maybe TRBD1 (5 bases). CDR3 nucleotide sequence: TGTGCCAGCAGCCCCAAGGGGCCGAACGAGCAGTACTTC. It yields the protein CASSPKGPNEQYF.